Given below is one TCR beta chain in context. No antigen is known for it. These data belong to a study of cytomegalovirus exposure and HLA in healthy donors. This CDR3 comprises 15 residues. The V end was cut by 0 bases, the J end by 0 bases, with 6 bases between. Looked up from germline, CDR1 is SGHKS and CDR2 is YYEKEE (reference sequence). With 60 Vbeta and 13 Jbeta primers, the PCR was carried out. Profiling relied on immunoSEQ multiplex PCR, and the TCRdb table lists in-frame clones only, not all of them. The sample gives some 140,000 clones, around 74% of which show up once; 2.5% to 3% is in the top ten. Study conclusions and caveats: In a later analysis, donors in an Asian-associated ancestry cluster reportedly had fewer N-insertions in productive TCRs than the cohort mean.

Source material: PBMCs. V and J are TRBV5-5 and TRBJ1-4; D uncertain. The sequence was obtained from a man aged 18 to 30 in good health and CMV-seronegative. The CDR3 sequence is CASSLAGATNEKLFF. In DNA, the CDR3 is TGTGCCAGCAGCTTGGCTGGAGCAACTAATGAAAAACTGTTTTTT.